The entry below gives a single TCR beta chain sequence along with its context. What it recognizes is unknown. Time point indicated: newly diagnosed GD, antithyroid drugs for less than 3 months. The TCR library was made from RNA extracted from PBMCs. To make TCR beta libraries, researchers used iRepertoire HTBI primers and Arm-PCR of CDR3 regions. From the multiplex PCR reads, TCRdb called clonotypes with MiXCR, one entry per CDR3 protein. This sample has around 480,000 distinct CDR3 sequences, with roughly 15% found just once. The CDR3 runs to 14 residues. Trimming took 4 bases from V and 3 from J; bases not matched to a gene: 1. Looked up from germline, CDR1 is MNHNS and CDR2 is SASEGT. The source of the sample is a study of regulatory T cells in long-lasting Graves disease. General observations from the study: Persistent Graves' patients possessed reduced TCR diversity relative to recently diagnosed ones.

These data also featured in a second study, about T cells in Graves' hyperthyroidism and ophthalmopathy. Per that paper: Researchers defined stable Graves' hyperthyroidism as no ophthalmopathy progression within 18 months. The primer set for the first-round RT-PCR of the TCR CDR3 was HTBI. Among clonotypes expanded in thyroid above 0.001, most were also found in blood.

This chain uses TRBV6-1 with TRBJ2-1, with 9 bases that match TRBD2. This sequence originates from a man aged 40-49 years with Graves disease. This specimen was peripheral blood mononuclear cells (PBMCs), taken at new diagnosis, from a patient treated with antithyroid drugs. The CDR3: CASSGLADYNEQFF. The CDR3, as DNA: TGTGCCAGCAGTGGACTAGCGGACTACAATGAGCAGTTCTTC.